This TCR beta chain was sequenced during a study of early stage breast cancer tumors (dated by TCRdb to the late 2010s). Regarding the research as a whole: Of the roughly 15 invasive breast tumors, about a dozen were found to be estrogen receptor-positive, progesterone receptor-positive and HER2-negative. Of the approximately twelve ER+/PR+/HER2- tumors, eight were classified as invasive ductal carcinomas and four as invasive lobular carcinomas. A read coverage of roughly 10-fold per sample was achieved on average. Across all samples, a few million templates representing approximately 1,000,000 unique clonotypes were detected. Broad study findings and their caveats: Compared with adjacent normal breast tissue, tumors had higher clonality and 2 to 3-fold greater T cell density. Enriched TCRB sequences shared across patients were mostly commonly generated sequences, unlikely to play an important role in the tumor microenvironment. Bulk genomic DNA sequencing of unsorted cells missed chain pairing and functional markers such as CD4, CD8 and FOXP3. Repertoires from blood resembled normal breast more closely than tumor, and using blood as a reference for each tissue separated tumor from normal in 14 of 16 patients. Because the cohort was small, analysis by tumor subtype was not possible.

With regard to this clone: Its antigen is unknown. No per-base quality is available; no much larger clone lies one base away.

Every sample was amplified as two independent genomic DNA replicates, using approximately 0.5 ug for blood and about 1.4 ug for tumor or normal breast. TCRB sequencing of genomic DNA was carried out with the ImmunoSeq Intro kit according to the manufacturer's instructions. The multiplex PCR ran for roughly 31 cycles using proprietary primers and spike-in control sequences for absolute quantification. Single-end 150-bp reads were used to sequence an 87-bp fragment spanning the CDR3 and the flanking V and J genes. Each lane of an Illumina MiSeq running version 3.0 chemistry carried seven multiplexed samples, with two replicates apiece. Per the authors' processing: The vendor's proprietary pipeline processed the raw data and merged both replicates into a single result for each sample. Productive rearrangements sharing the V-gene family, CDR3 amino acid sequence and J-gene segment were defined as clonotypes. Clonality was calculated as 1 minus the normalized Shannon entropy (Pielou evenness) of TCRB abundances. T cell density was estimated by dividing total templates by the number of input cells inferred from the DNA input amount. Recon, run with its default parameters, was used to estimate overall repertoire diversity and clonality. Clonotypes with over 0.1% abundance in tumor and at least 32-fold higher abundance in tumor than in normal breast were defined as tumor-enriched. Sourced from immuneACCESS, this table was stored by TCRdb with only in-frame sequences that have V and J called. A share of the clones is absent; for the studies checked, an unresolved V gene accounts for under half, and the remainder has no known explanation. The V and J calls and clone size are taken from that table; D and trimming were inferred from the DNA. This sample lists almost 55,000 clones; 75% to 95% were detected once. Approximately 4.7% of the sample is taken by the ten largest.

The study profiled bulk TCR beta-chain repertoires in matched peripheral blood, tumor and adjacent normal breast tissue taken from approximately 15 patients with early-stage breast cancer. Before surgery, roughly 4.5-11 mL of whole blood was collected in EDTA tubes and processed within 2 hours. Ficoll-Paque centrifugation in SepMate-50 tubes was used to isolate peripheral blood mononuclear cells. PBMCs were cryopreserved in roughly 90% FBS with approximately 10% DMSO in aliquots of about 1.7 to 4.5 million cells and stored in liquid nitrogen. The Qiagen AllPrep DNA/RNA Mini kit was used to extract genomic DNA. The germline V gene (reference sequence) supplies CDR1 SEHNR and CDR2 FQNEAQ. Measured from the cysteine to the phenylalanine, the CDR3 is 15 residues long. The only DNA kept is the CDR3, 45 bases in frame from the first base. Trimming removed 2 bases from V and 4 bases from J; the gene matches leave 1 base unexplained.

The rearranged segments are TRBV7-9 and TRBJ2-5; 13 bases in between match TRBD2. Material for sequencing was blood. The receptor comes from a person aged 70 to 85 with breast cancer. The CDR3 loop reads CASSLTSGGGETQYF. The base sequence is TGTGCCAGCAGCTTAACTAGCGGGGGGGGAGAGACCCAGTACTTC.